These 19 T cell receptor beta chains share one sample of origin, sequenced in a study of regulatory T cells in long-lasting Graves disease. HTBI primers from iRepertoire and Arm-PCR of CDR3 regions yielded the TCR beta libraries. MiXCR was run by TCRdb on the multiplex PCR reads, yielding one entry per CDR3 protein. The top ten hold less than 9% of the sample, which has around 450,000 distinct CDR3 sequences, roughly 21% seen once. Time point indicated: persistent/refractory GD, antithyroid drugs over 5 years with positive TRAb. Generation of the TCR library employed RNA extracted from PBMCs. The sequences come from peripheral blood mononuclear cells (PBMCs), collected when the disease was refractory, from a patient treated with antithyroid drugs. Receptors originate from a female donor with Graves disease.

This clonotype was found a few times. At one boundary the junction diverges from the germline segment, which might be a read error. The chain links TRBV20-1 to TRBJ2-2; TRBD2 matches 11 bases. The germline CDR1 and CDR2 sequences are DFQATT and SNEGSKA (reference sequence). This CDR3 region has 17 residues. CDR3 bases: TGCAGTGCCAGAGGACTAGCGGGCGACGCGAACACCGGGGAGCTGTTTTTT. This sequence encodes CSARGLAGDANTGELFF.

This chain links TRBV11-2 with TRBJ2-6, with D unresolved. V gave up 5 bases and J gave up 4 bases, with 15 bases separating them. The CDR3 is 16 residues long. Germline V gene data show CDR1 as SGHAT and CDR2 as FQNNGV. The CDR3 coding sequence is TGTGCCAGCAGCCCAGTGAAGGGCGCGGGGGCCAACGTCCTGACTTTC. It encodes CASSPVKGAGANVLTF.

This clonotype was seen more than once but under ten times. V is TRBV5-1 and J is TRBJ2-2; D is possibly TRBD2 (6 bases). CDR3 length equals 18 residues. Germline V gene lookup returns CDR1 SGHRS and CDR2 YFSETQ. The germline V and J ends were trimmed by 1 base and 2 bases, with 18 bases remaining between them. CDR3 nucleotides: TGCGCCAGCAGCTTGCTCGACTTTGGAGGGGTTAACACCGGGGAGCTGTTTTTT. This translates into CASSLLDFGGVNTGELFF.

This chain links TRBV4-1 with TRBJ2-6; D is undetermined. The CDR3 extends over 15 amino acids. The germline gives CDR1 MGHRA, CDR2 YSYEKL. The ends were cut back, 2 bases at V and 1 base at J, with 6 bases in the middle. The DNA for the CDR3 is TGCGCCAGCAGCCAAATAGTTTCTGGGGCCAACGTCCTGACTTTC. Encoded protein: CASSQIVSGANVLTF.

To note about this clonotype: One junction end does not reproduce the germline sequence, and a read error may be involved. The chain has TRBV5-1 and TRBJ2-6, with no clear D. In germline, CDR1 is SGHRS, CDR2 YFSETQ. There are 19 residues in the CDR3. CDR3 DNA sequence: TGCGCCAGCAGCTTGAATTTAGCCGCAACGATTTCTGAGGCCAACGTCCTGACTTTC. It is translated as CASSLNLAATISEANVLTF.

This clonotype was seen at least ten times. In nucleotides, the CDR3 is TGTGCCAGCAGCTCCGACGTGGGGGGAACTGAAGCTTTCTTT. Its protein is CASSSDVGGTEAFF. The V call is TRBV5-8, the J call TRBJ1-1, with a weak D call TRBD1 (5 bases). The CDR3 has 14 residues. Trimming took 3 bases from V and 5 from J, leaving 14 bases between them. Per germline, CDR1 SGHTS and CDR2 YDEGEE.

The chain recombines TRBV30 with TRBJ1-5; perhaps TRBD1 as D (6 bases). V was shortened by 5 bases and J by 4 bases, with 12 bases between the two germline ends. The length of the CDR3 is 13 residues. Germline CDR1 reads GTSNPN; CDR2 reads SVGIG (reference sequence). CDR3 sequence: CAWGGADNQPQHF. In nucleotides, the CDR3 is TGTGCCTGGGGGGGGGCTGATAATCAGCCCCAGCATTTT.

In this sample, this clonotype turned up many times. This chain uses TRBV28 with TRBJ1-6; D ambiguous. This CDR3 is built from 14 residues. Germline values: CDR1 MDHEN, CDR2 SYDVKM. Trimming cost V 10 bases and J 7 bases, with 17 bases left between them. CDR3 in DNA: TGTGCCACCCTGTTAGGGCGGTGGAATTCACCCCTCCACTTT. Protein: CATLLGRWNSPLHF.

This clonotype has a handful of counts. The gene calls are TRBV5-1 and TRBJ1-4; D is unclear. The CDR3 totals 15 residues. With 2 bases removed from V and 3 bases from J, the gap between germline ends came to 11 bases. CDR1 and CDR2 from the germline V gene are SGHRS and YFSETQ. The CDR3 protein is CASSFWPEANEKLFF. CDR3 bases: TGCGCCAGCAGCTTCTGGCCCGAGGCTAATGAAAAACTGTTTTTT.

CDR3 sequence: CASSAGTFYEQYF. The DNA for the CDR3 is TGTGCCAGCAGCGCCGGGACTTTTTACGAGCAGTACTTC. This rearrangement joins TRBV7-6 to TRBJ2-7; TRBD2 might be the D (6 bases). Germline V lookup: CDR1 SGHVS, CDR2 FNYEAQ. V was shortened by 5 bases and J by 4 bases, with 12 bases between the two germline ends. The CDR3 sequence is 13 residues long.

This clonotype was counted only a few times. Germline and junction disagree at one end, which may indicate a read error. The chain uses TRBV5-1 and TRBJ1-5; no clear D gene. CDR3 length equals 14 residues. Germline CDR1 SGHRS, CDR2 YFSETQ. The CDR3 sequence is CAGSLDGSNQPQHF. CDR3 bases: TGCGCCGGCAGCTTGGATGGCAGCAATCAGCCCCAGCATTTT.

This clonotype came up a few times. The chain has TRBV30 and TRBJ2-7; D possibly uses TRBD1 or TRBD2 (5 bases each). The germline gives CDR1 GTSNPN, CDR2 SVGIG (reference sequence). Trimming removed 2 bases at V and 2 bases at J, with 19 bases between. The CDR3 runs 16 residues. The CDR3 is CAWSPWGKIQAYEQYF. The CDR3 DNA sequence: TGTGCCTGGAGTCCCTGGGGGAAAATTCAAGCCTACGAGCAGTACTTC. Together with reference TRBV30 and TRBJ2-7, the CDR3 gives the full variable domain: SQTIHQWPATLVQPVGSPLSLECTVEGTSNPNLYWYRQAAGRGLQLLFYSVGIGQISSEVPQNLSASRPQDRQFILSSKKLLLSDSGFYLCAWSPWGKIQAYEQYFGPGTRLTVT.

In DNA, the CDR3 is TGTGCTAGTGGTCTGACAGGGTTAGGAAACACCATATATTTT. This encodes CASGLTGLGNTIYF. The chain joins TRBV12-5 to TRBJ1-3; 7 bases match TRBD1. The CDR3 is 14 amino acids. The germline CDR1 and CDR2 sequences are LGHNT and FRNRAP. The ends lost 5 bases at V and 4 bases at J; junction bases unmatched: 5.

As concerns this clonotype: This may stem from a read error, because a much larger clone lies one nucleotide away. Since no conserved phenylalanine or tryptophan closes the CDR3, a read error is the likely cause. CDR3 sequence reads: CASSTPYGGDTEAFS. The CDR3 DNA is TGTGCCAGCAGTACGCCCTACGGGGGGGACACTGAAGCTTTCTCT. The rearrangement uses TRBV12-3 or TRBV12-4 and TRBJ1-1; possibly TRBD1 for D (5 bases). Trimming stripped 5 bases from V and 3 bases from J, with 16 bases between. CDR3 length: 15 amino acids.

This clonotype was counted ten times or more. The chain links TRBV20-1 to TRBJ1-2; 7 bases are a match to TRBD1. V lost 2 bases and J lost 4; bases outside the gene matches: 7. The CDR3 runs 14 residues. Germline V gene lookup returns CDR1 DFQATT and CDR2 SNEGSKA (reference sequence). The chain's CDR3 is CSARPTRGGYGYTF. DNA for the CDR3: TGCAGTGCTAGACCTACCAGGGGGGGCTATGGCTACACCTTC.

This clonotype has ten or more counts. The genes are TRBV6-1 and TRBJ2-2, with TRBD2 matching over 11 bases. Germline lookup yields CDR1 MNHNS and CDR2 SASEGT. The CDR3 consists of 16 residues. V trimming: 7 bases; J trimming: 5 bases; junction bases outside the gene matches: 9. CDR3 sequence reads: CASKGLAGGETGELFF. DNA of the CDR3: TGTGCCAGCAAAGGGCTAGCGGGAGGTGAAACCGGGGAGCTGTTTTTT.

This clonotype has more than one count but fewer than ten. J is TRBJ1-6 and V is TRBV20-1; 7 bases align to TRBD1. J was trimmed by 5 bases and V by 2 bases; bases with no gene match: 6. CDR3 length: 15 amino acids. Germline V gives CDR1 DFQATT, CDR2 SNEGSKA (reference sequence). The CDR3 here is CSARSDRIDNSPLHF. The CDR3 coding sequence is TGCAGTGCTAGATCGGACAGGATCGATAATTCACCCCTCCACTTT.

Many counts were recorded for this clonotype. V is TRBV28 and J is TRBJ2-7, with 10 bases matching TRBD2. CDR3 length equals 16 residues. J was trimmed by 2 bases and V by 3 bases; bases with no gene match: 7. Germline CDR1 MDHEN, CDR2 SYDVKM. The DNA for the CDR3 is TGTGCCAGCAGTTTCGGCAGCGGGGGGGCCCCCTACGAGCAGTACTTC. Translating gives CASSFGSGGAPYEQYF.

This chain links TRBV7-8 with TRBJ2-5; the D is unclear. V shed 0 bases and J shed 7 bases, with 12 bases lying between them. This CDR3 has 14 residues. The germline V gene has CDR1 SGHVS and CDR2 FQNEAQ. CDR3 nucleotide sequence: TGTGCCAGCAGCTTAGCTGGCCCCACTGGGACCCAGTACTTC. Amino acid sequence: CASSLAGPTGTQYF.